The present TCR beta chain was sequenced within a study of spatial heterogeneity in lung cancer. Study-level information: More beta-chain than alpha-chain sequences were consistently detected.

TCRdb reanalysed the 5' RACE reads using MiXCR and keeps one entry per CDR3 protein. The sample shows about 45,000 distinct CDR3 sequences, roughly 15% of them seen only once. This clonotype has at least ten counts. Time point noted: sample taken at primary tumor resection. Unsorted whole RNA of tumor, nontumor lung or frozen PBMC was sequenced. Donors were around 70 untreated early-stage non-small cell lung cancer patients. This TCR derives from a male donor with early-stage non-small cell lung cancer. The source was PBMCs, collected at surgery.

CDR3 amino acids: CASSRWDRANYGYTF. The CDR3 coding sequence is TGCGCCAGCAGCCGCTGGGACAGAGCTAACTATGGCTACACCTTC. This chain connects TRBV5-1 to TRBJ1-2; the match to TRBD1 covers 7 bases. The CDR3 contains 15 residues. Germline CDR1 and CDR2: SGHRS and YFSETQ. V was pared by 4 bases and J by 0 bases, with 6 bases of the junction left unmatched.